Given below is one TCR beta chain in context. Its antigen is not known. Vbeta (60) and Jbeta (13) primers were used in the PCR. The data were produced by immunoSEQ multiplex PCR, yet TCRdb's version contains in-frame clones alone and is incomplete. The sample includes 150,000 or so clones, around 72% of them seen just once. J gave up 5 bases and V 2 bases, and 2 bases lay outside the gene matches. Germline CDR1 reads ENHRY; CDR2 reads SYGVKD. The CDR3 has 13 amino acids. This record comes from a study of cytomegalovirus exposure and HLA in healthy donors. Study observations and caveats: Productive status was seen about 87% or about 30% of the time for most TCR beta V segments in an earlier analysis. Investigators reported 150 to 200 TCR beta chains as tied to cytomegalovirus. In a later analysis, most CMV-associated TCR beta chains appeared HLA-restricted. Per published reports, the classifier diagnosed cytomegalovirus status with high specificity and sensitivity.

The sample comprised PBMCs. The genes are TRBV10-3 and TRBJ2-7, with 8 nucleotides matching TRBD1. This receptor was obtained from a woman aged 45-65 years in good health and CMV-seropositive. The chain's CDR3 is CAISETGGDEQYF. In nucleotides, the CDR3 is TGTGCCATCAGTGAGACAGGGGGAGACGAGCAGTACTTC.